This is a list of T cell receptor beta chains from one sample in a study of cytomegalovirus exposure and HLA in healthy donors. Using immunoSEQ multiplex PCR, the repertoire was profiled, and TCRdb retains in-frame clones only, with some absent. The table has roughly 220,000 clones, 80% to 95% seen once. What was sequenced was PBMCs. The receptors here all came from a young woman in good health and CMV-seronegative. Both conserved end residues are part of each CDR3. D genes are given only for firm matches. Only part of the rows carry a size: once, few, many, or a class if the clone is expanded.

j_call: TRBJ1-2
v_call: TRBV6-1
d_call: NA
clone_size: NA
cdr3_aa: CASSEPGHNYGYTF
cdr3_nt: TGTGCCAGCAGTGAACCGGGACATAACTATGGCTACACCTTC

j_call: TRBJ2-2
v_call: TRBV5-4
d_call: TRBD2
clone_size: NA
cdr3_aa: CASSRDSGRAGTGELFF
cdr3_nt: TGTGCCAGCAGCCGTGATAGCGGGAGGGCCGGGACCGGGGAGCTGTTTTTT

j_call: TRBJ2-7
v_call: TRBV4-1
d_call: NA
clone_size: NA
cdr3_aa: CASSQVADSYEQYF
cdr3_nt: TGCGCCAGCAGCCAAGTTGCGGATTCCTACGAGCAGTACTTC

j_call: TRBJ2-2
v_call: TRBV28
d_call: NA
clone_size: NA
cdr3_aa: CASSFEAGVSPGELFF
cdr3_nt: TGTGCCAGCAGTTTCGAGGCAGGGGTCTCTCCCGGGGAGCTGTTTTTT

j_call: TRBJ1-1
v_call: TRBV11-2
d_call: NA
clone_size: NA
cdr3_aa: CASSLEAGGYTEAFF
cdr3_nt: TGTGCCAGCAGCTTAGAGGCGGGCGGCTACACTGAAGCTTTCTTT

j_call: TRBJ2-7
v_call: TRBV5-1
d_call: NA
clone_size: NA
cdr3_aa: CASSSTPGVVEQYF
cdr3_nt: TGCGCCAGCAGCTCCACCCCGGGAGTTGTTGAGCAGTACTTC

j_call: TRBJ1-1
v_call: TRBV6-6
d_call: TRBD1
clone_size: NA
cdr3_aa: CASSLTGDTEAFF
cdr3_nt: TGTGCCAGCAGTCTGACAGGGGACACTGAAGCTTTCTTT

j_call: TRBJ2-5
v_call: TRBV11-2
d_call: TRBD1
clone_size: NA
cdr3_aa: CASSLRRTGVRGETQYF
cdr3_nt: TGTGCCAGCAGCCTTAGGAGGACAGGGGTCCGTGGGGAGACCCAGTACTTC

j_call: TRBJ2-7
v_call: TRBV21-1
d_call: NA
clone_size: NA
cdr3_aa: CATRGGTNYEQYF
cdr3_nt: TGTGCCACTAGAGGTGGCACCAACTACGAGCAGTACTTC

j_call: TRBJ2-1
v_call: TRBV11-2
d_call: NA
clone_size: NA
cdr3_aa: CASSLAGPHEQFF
cdr3_nt: TGTGCCAGCAGTTTGGCAGGGCCCCATGAGCAGTTCTTC

j_call: TRBJ2-2
v_call: TRBV18
d_call: TRBD2
clone_size: once
cdr3_aa: CASSPVTSGKVNTGELFF
cdr3_nt: TGTGCCAGCTCACCAGTAACTAGCGGAAAAGTGAACACCGGGGAGCTGTTTTTT

j_call: TRBJ2-3
v_call: TRBV11-2
d_call: NA
clone_size: few
cdr3_aa: CASSHLGSTGTDTQYF
cdr3_nt: TGTGCCAGCAGCCATCTGGGGTCGACAGGCACAGATACGCAGTATTTT

j_call: TRBJ1-1
v_call: TRBV27
d_call: TRBD1
clone_size: NA
cdr3_aa: CASSLRTGMGLPYTEAFF
cdr3_nt: TGTGCCAGCAGTTTAAGGACAGGGATGGGACTACCGTACACTGAAGCTTTCTTT

j_call: TRBJ2-7
v_call: TRBV5-4
d_call: TRBD1
clone_size: NA
cdr3_aa: CASSSGTGSYEQYF
cdr3_nt: TGTGCCAGCAGCTCCGGGACAGGGTCCTACGAGCAGTACTTC

j_call: TRBJ2-5
v_call: TRBV6-5
d_call: NA
clone_size: NA
cdr3_aa: CASSPHWEQETQYF
cdr3_nt: TGTGCCAGCAGCCCCCACTGGGAGCAAGAGACCCAGTACTTC

j_call: TRBJ2-7
v_call: TRBV5-6
d_call: TRBD1
clone_size: NA
cdr3_aa: CASSFPSGGYEQYF
cdr3_nt: TGTGCCAGCAGCTTTCCGTCAGGGGGCTACGAGCAGTACTTC